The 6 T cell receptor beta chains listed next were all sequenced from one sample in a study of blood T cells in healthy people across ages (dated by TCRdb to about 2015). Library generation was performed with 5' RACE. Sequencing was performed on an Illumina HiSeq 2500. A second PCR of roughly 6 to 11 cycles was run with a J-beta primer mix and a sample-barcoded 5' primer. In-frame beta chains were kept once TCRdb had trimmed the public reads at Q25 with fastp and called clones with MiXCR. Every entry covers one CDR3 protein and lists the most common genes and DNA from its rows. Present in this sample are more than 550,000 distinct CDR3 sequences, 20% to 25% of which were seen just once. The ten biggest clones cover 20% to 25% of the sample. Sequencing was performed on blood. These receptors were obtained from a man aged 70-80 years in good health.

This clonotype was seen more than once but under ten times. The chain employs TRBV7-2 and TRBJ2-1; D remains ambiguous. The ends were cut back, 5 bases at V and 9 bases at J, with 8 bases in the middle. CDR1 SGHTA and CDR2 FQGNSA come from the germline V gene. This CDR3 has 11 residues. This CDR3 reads CASSPGFEQFF. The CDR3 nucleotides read TGTGCCAGCAGCCCTGGGTTTGAGCAGTTCTTC.

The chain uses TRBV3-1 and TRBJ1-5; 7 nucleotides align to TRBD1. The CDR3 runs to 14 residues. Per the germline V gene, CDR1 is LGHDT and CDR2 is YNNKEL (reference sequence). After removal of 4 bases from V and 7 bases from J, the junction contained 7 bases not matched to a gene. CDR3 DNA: TGTGCCAGCAGCCCCACACAGGGGAGGCAGCCCCAGCATTTT. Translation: CASSPTQGRQPQHF.

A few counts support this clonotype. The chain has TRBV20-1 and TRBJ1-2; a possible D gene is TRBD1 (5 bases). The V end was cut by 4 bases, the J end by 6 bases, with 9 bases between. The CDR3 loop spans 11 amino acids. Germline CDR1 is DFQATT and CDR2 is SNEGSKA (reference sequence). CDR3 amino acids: CSAKGDHGYTF. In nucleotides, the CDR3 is TGCAGTGCTAAAGGGGACCATGGCTACACCTTC.

The CDR3 sequence is CASSRNAGTGNTEAFF. In nucleotides, the CDR3 is TGTGCCAGCAGTCGAAACGCCGGGACAGGGAACACTGAAGCTTTCTTT. The chain is built from TRBV6-5 and TRBJ1-1, with 8 bases matching TRBD1. The CDR3 is made up of 16 amino acids. V shed 5 bases and J 1 base; nucleotides not matched to a gene: 9. CDR1 MNHEY and CDR2 SVGAGI come from the germline V gene.

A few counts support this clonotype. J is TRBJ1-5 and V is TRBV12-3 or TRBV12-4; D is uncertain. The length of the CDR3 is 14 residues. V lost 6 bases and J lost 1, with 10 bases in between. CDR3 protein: CASSNRWSNQPQHF. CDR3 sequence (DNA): TGTGCCAGCAGCAACCGGTGGAGCAATCAGCCCCAGCATTTT.

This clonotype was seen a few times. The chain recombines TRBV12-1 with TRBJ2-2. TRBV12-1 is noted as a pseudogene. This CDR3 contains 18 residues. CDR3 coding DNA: TGTGCCAGCAGCTTTGCGTCCTTTACGGAAAGTAACACCGGGGAGCTGTTTTTT. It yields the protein CASSFASFTESNTGELFF.